This is a list of T cell receptor beta chains from one sample in a study of CD8 T cells in ankylosing spondylitis. TCRdb processed the 5' RACE reads anew with MiXCR; each CDR3 protein has one entry. Here the sample spans more than 150,000 distinct CDR3 sequences, 9.5% to 13% being singletons. Input material: blood, either unsorted or a sorted T cell fraction (not recorded which). The receptors stem from a male donor with ankylosing spondylitis or in good health (not recorded which). Each CDR3 is given with its conserved first and last residue. Each record gives: clone size, J gene, D gene, V gene, CDR3 DNA, CDR3 protein. The D gene is left open where the match is weak. Clone sizes are given selectively: once, few, many, or a class where the clone is expanded.

many,TRBJ2-3,TRBD2,TRBV28,TGTGCCAGCAGTTTCCTAGCGGGCACAGATACGCAGTATTTT,CASSFLAGTDTQYF
many,TRBJ2-7,.,TRBV11-2,TGTGCCAGCAGCTTAGGGGGCCGCCTCAGCGAGCAGTACTTC,CASSLGGRLSEQYF
many,TRBJ2-1,.,TRBV2,TGTGCCAGCAGCCGGGAGCTAACCTCCCCCTCCTACAATGAGCAGTTCTTC,CASSRELTSPSYNEQFF
.,TRBJ1-2,.,TRBV5-1,TGCGCCAGCAACAAGGAATCTAACTATGGCTACACCTTC,CASNKESNYGYTF
many,TRBJ2-1,TRBD2,TRBV6-4,TGTGCCAGCAGTGTATCAAGCGGGGGGTACAATGAGCAGTTCTTC,CASSVSSGGYNEQFF
many,TRBJ1-2,TRBD1,TRBV5-1,TGCGCCAGCAGCTTGCAGGGGGCGCCTAACTATGGCTACACCTTC,CASSLQGAPNYGYTF
many,TRBJ2-7,.,TRBV6-6,TGTGCCAGCAGTTGGGGGATTTCCTACGAGCAGTACTTC,CASSWGISYEQYF
many,TRBJ2-7,TRBD1,TRBV12-3/TRBV12-4,TGCGCCAGCAGCTTGGCAGGGGGACCCTACGAGCAGTACTTC,CASSLAGGPYEQYF
once,TRBJ2-1,TRBD2,TRBV9,TGTGCCAGCAGCGTAGTGGCCGGACTAGCTCTATACAATGAGCAGTTCTTC,CASSVVAGLALYNEQFF
.,TRBJ1-1,.,TRBV5-1,TGCGCCAGCAGCTTGGACATACCTACAGGGATCGCTGAAGCTTTCTTT,CASSLDIPTGIAEAFF
many,TRBJ1-1,.,TRBV29-1,TGCAGCGTTGAAGAGGGGCCAAACACTGAAGCTTTCTTT,CSVEEGPNTEAFF
.,TRBJ1-5,.,TRBV19,TGTGCCAGTAGTATGTGGGATAGCAATCAGCCCCAGCATTTT,CASSMWDSNQPQHF
.,TRBJ2-5,.,TRBV3-1,TGTGCCAGCAGCCAAGAGGAAGGAGCTTGGGAGACCCAGTACTTC,CASSQEEGAWETQYF
many,TRBJ2-3,.,TRBV20-1,TGCAGTGCTAGAGGACTGTTGGCAGATACGCAGTATTTT,CSARGLLADTQYF
many,TRBJ2-5,.,TRBV6-1,TGTGCCAGCAACTGGCGGATCCAAGAGACCCAGTACTTC,CASNWRIQETQYF
.,TRBJ2-7,.,TRBV6-2/TRBV6-3,TGTGCCACCCGCCAGGGAACCCTTTACGAGCAGTACTTC,CATRQGTLYEQYF
.,TRBJ2-3,TRBD2,TRBV29-1,TGCAGCGTTGGTGCACTAGCGGTGACAGATACGCAGTATTTT,CSVGALAVTDTQYF
few,TRBJ1-1,.,TRBV6-5,TGTGCCAGCAGTTATAGTTACGGAAGTATTACTGAAGCTTTCTTT,CASSYSYGSITEAFF
.,TRBJ2-1,.,TRBV5-1,TGCGCCAGCAGCAGACCAGAGAGCTCCTACAATGAGCAGTTCTTC,CASSRPESSYNEQFF
.,TRBJ2-7,.,TRBV29-1,TGCAGCGCCTCAGTCCCAGCCTACGAGCAGTACTTC,CSASVPAYEQYF
many,TRBJ2-3,.,TRBV29-1,TGCAGCGTGGGGACCGGTAGTACGCAGTATTTT,CSVGTGSTQYF
many,TRBJ2-3,.,TRBV12-3/TRBV12-4,TGTGCCAGCAGTTTAGTACCTCTGGGCACAGATACGCAGTATTTT,CASSLVPLGTDTQYF
.,TRBJ2-7,.,TRBV5-1,TGCGCCAGCAGCTTCAACATGGACTCCTACGAGCAGTACTTC,CASSFNMDSYEQYF
once,TRBJ2-2,.,TRBV6-2/TRBV6-3,TGTGCCAGCAGTTACTTTTTTGGCCAGAACACCGGGGAGCTGTTTTTT,CASSYFFGQNTGELFF
many,TRBJ2-3,TRBD2,TRBV7-8,TGTGCCAGCAGCTTGCAGCGGGGAGTGCTCCGGGGCACAGATACGCAGTATTTT,CASSLQRGVLRGTDTQYF
.,TRBJ1-5,.,TRBV6-1,TGTGCCAGCACGGACAGAATTAGCAATCAGCCCCAGCATTTT,CASTDRISNQPQHF
many,TRBJ1-1,.,TRBV20-1,TGCAGTGCCTTTGGGGGTGGAACTGAAGCTTTCTTT,CSAFGGGTEAFF
.,TRBJ1-5,.,TRBV3-1,TGTGCCAGCAGCCAAGTTGGGGGTAGCAATCAGCCCCAGCATTTT,CASSQVGGSNQPQHF
many,TRBJ1-3,.,TRBV2,TGTGCCAGCAGTGAAGGGACCGGCTCTGGAAACACCATATATTTT,CASSEGTGSGNTIYF
.,TRBJ2-1,.,TRBV20-1,TGCAGTGCTAGAGAAGGGAATTGGGGCAATGAGCAGTTCTTC,CSAREGNWGNEQFF
many,TRBJ1-2,.,TRBV29-1,TGCAGCGTTGAAGATCCGGACAGCAGCTATGGCGGCTACACCTTC,CSVEDPDSSYGGYTF
many,TRBJ2-7,TRBD1,TRBV5-1,TGCGCCAGCACCCTGGAGGGGACAGGGGCCCCCGGGTACTTC,CASTLEGTGAPGYF
.,TRBJ1-1,.,TRBV20-1,TGCAGTCTCTTGGGGGGGGACACTGAAGCTTTCTTT,CSLLGGDTEAFF
few,TRBJ2-7,.,TRBV7-9,TGTGCCAGCAGCTTACCCCCGCCTAACAGTCCCTACGAGCAGTACTTC,CASSLPPPNSPYEQYF
many,TRBJ2-7,.,TRBV6-1,TGTGCCAGCAGGAAGGCTTCCTCCTACGAGCAGTACTTC,CASRKASSYEQYF
.,TRBJ2-3,TRBD2,TRBV13,TGTGCCAGCAGCTTAGGACTAGCGGCCCACACAGATACGCAGTATTTT,CASSLGLAAHTDTQYF
few,TRBJ2-1,TRBD1,TRBV6-6,TGTGCCAGCAGTCCGACAGGGGATATGCAGTTCTTC,CASSPTGDMQFF
many,TRBJ2-7,.,TRBV12-3/TRBV12-4,TGTGCCAGCAGTTTCGCCTACGAGCAGTACTTC,CASSFAYEQYF
many,TRBJ2-1,TRBD1,TRBV6-2/TRBV6-3,TGTGCCAGCAGTTACAAGGGGGCGCATGAGCAGTTCTTC,CASSYKGAHEQFF
few,TRBJ1-6,TRBD1,TRBV12-3/TRBV12-4,TGTGCCAGCAGTCCGGCAGGGGGCCTAAATTCACCCCTCCACTTT,CASSPAGGLNSPLHF
many,TRBJ2-3,.,TRBV24-1,TGTGCCACCAGTGATTTGAAGTTCGGGGGAACAGATACGCAGTATTTT,CATSDLKFGGTDTQYF
few,TRBJ2-5,.,TRBV5-1,TGCGCCAGCACCGCCGGGGAGGAGACCCAGTACTTC,CASTAGEETQYF
few,TRBJ2-1,.,TRBV5-4,TGTGCCAGCAGCTTGGCCGGGGTCGTCGGCAATGAGCAGTTCTTC,CASSLAGVVGNEQFF
many,TRBJ2-5,.,TRBV14,TGTGCCAGCAGCCAAGACAAGCTTCCGGAGGAGACCCAGTACTTC,CASSQDKLPEETQYF
many,TRBJ2-1,.,TRBV11-3,TGTGCCAGCAGCCCGGGAGTAGCATCCTACAATGAGCAGTTCTTC,CASSPGVASYNEQFF
few,TRBJ2-5,TRBD1,TRBV5-6,TGTGCCAGCAGCTCCAGGACAGGCCAAGAGACCCAGTACTTC,CASSSRTGQETQYF
many,TRBJ2-7,.,TRBV5-1,TGCGCCAGCAGCGAAAATTTGGGAACCTACGAGCAGTACTTC,CASSENLGTYEQYF
many,TRBJ1-1,.,TRBV29-1,TGCAGCGTTGAAGGACTACAGAACTCATTCGAAGCTTTCTTT,CSVEGLQNSFEAFF
few,TRBJ2-5,.,TRBV5-1,TGCGCCAGCAGCTTGGGACTAACCTTAGAGACCCAGTACTTC,CASSLGLTLETQYF
few,TRBJ2-1,.,TRBV4-3,TGCGCCAGCAGCCAAGATAGGCGGATTAAGCAGTTCTTC,CASSQDRRIKQFF
many,TRBJ2-3,TRBD1,TRBV5-6,TGTGCCAGCAGCTGGACAGGGAGCACAGATACGCAGTATTTT,CASSWTGSTDTQYF
.,TRBJ2-1,TRBD1,TRBV10-3,TGTGCCATCGCACATCAACCAGGGGTCCCTTCCCAGGGGGCCAATGAGCAGTTCTTC,CAIAHQPGVPSQGANEQFF
.,TRBJ2-5,.,TRBV29-1,TGCAGCGTTGAAGAAGGCCGGGGAAGGGGAGAGACCCAGTACTTC,CSVEEGRGRGETQYF
many,TRBJ1-1,TRBD1,TRBV30,TGTGCCTGGAGACAGGGGTTGAACACTGAAGCTTTCTTT,CAWRQGLNTEAFF